Listed here is a single TCR beta chain. What it binds is not known. Profiling relied on immunoSEQ multiplex PCR, and the TCRdb table lists in-frame clones only, not all of them. Of around 140,000 clones in the sample, 60% to 85% were seen once. The entry originates in a study of cytotoxic CD8 clonotypes in ibrutinib-treated CLL. In the study overall: The patients comprised approximately ten relapsed/refractory and about 15 treatment-naive cases, some 17 IGHV unmutated.

Genomic DNA in an amount of approximately 2 micrograms was extracted from cryopreserved PBMCs and used for the preparation of TCR beta libraries. Study findings and constraints: Pretreatment clonality was elevated relative to age-matched healthy donors and paralleled circulating CD8+ T-cell counts. Clonality showed a rise at ibrutinib response that reversed toward baseline at progression.

The germline gives CDR1 MGHRA, CDR2 YSYEKL. The CDR3 length is 16 residues. J lost 6 bases, V lost 1 base, and 4 bases had no gene match. The receptor was isolated from a human donor with chronic lymphocytic leukemia. The specimen comprised PBMCs, sampled after 12 months of ibrutinib treatment. This sequence joins TRBV4-1 and TRBJ1-4, with 11 bases that match TRBD1. The CDR3: CASSQGGQGAYEKLFF. DNA for the CDR3: TGCGCCAGCAGCCAAGGCGGACAGGGGGCGTATGAAAAACTGTTTTTT.